This T cell receptor beta chain emerged from a study of cytomegalovirus exposure and HLA in healthy donors. Germline V gene lookup returns CDR1 SNHLY and CDR2 FYNNEI. V was clipped by 6 bases and J by 6 bases, with 12 bases between them. The CDR3 is 13 residues long. About this clone itself: Its antigen is not identified.

PCR was performed using 60 Vbeta and 13 Jbeta primers. Clones were read by immunoSEQ multiplex PCR, and TCRdb kept only the in-frame ones, dropping some. The sample includes about 110,000 clones. Regarding the study as a whole: Roughly uniform depth of sequencing across donors was assumed in presence/absence analyses. HLA alleles showed associations with approximately 15,000 TCR beta sequences in a later analysis, at a 0.05 false discovery rate. According to a later analysis, most TCR beta chains associated with CMV appeared HLA-restricted. It emerged from a later analysis that several of the most significant clusters appeared to be linked to common viral pathogens.

This chain connects TRBV2 to TRBJ1-5, with D possibly TRBD1 on 6 matching bases. Sample: PBMCs. The sequence was collected from a man aged 45-60 years in good health and CMV-seronegative. Here the CDR3 DNA reads TGTGCCAGCAGAGACAGGATAAGTCAGCCCCAGCATTTT. Translation: CASRDRISQPQHF.